This TCR beta chain emerged from a study of T cells after yellow fever vaccination. Study-level background: Fractions of limited cellularity were prepared by means of SMART-Seq v4 Ultra Low Input.

From the 5' RACE reads, TCRdb called clonotypes with MiXCR, one entry per CDR3 protein. In the table there are around 310,000 distinct CDR3 sequences, around 3.6% of which are singletons. This clonotype was seen a handful of times. Its cognate antigen is unknown. Whole-study results and caveats: The study found a weaker secondary response that peaked faster, day 5 versus 15. Subsequent booster samples again held most clones from primary vaccination (less than 98% CD4, about 90% CD8).

Trimming cost V 1 base and J 1 base, with 10 bases left between them. CDR1 and CDR2 from the germline V gene are SQVTM and ANQGSEA. The CDR3 runs to 14 residues. This receptor was obtained from a man in his late teens or twenties who received the YFV17D yellow fever vaccine. The sequencing here drew on PBMCs, taken on the day of the yellow fever booster vaccination. The V gene is TRBV29-1, the J gene TRBJ2-5; D may be TRBD2 (5 bases). The CDR3 sequence: CSVEGRGLQETQYF. The CDR3 DNA reads TGCAGCGTTGAAGGGCGCGGACTCCAAGAGACCCAGTACTTC.